This T cell receptor (beta chain) was identified during a study of beta chain features in type 1 diabetes. At the level of the study: Similarity in age, gender and cell yields was seen between patients and healthy donors. The study examined more than 100,000,000 sorted cells across all samples.

CDR1 KGHSY and CDR2 FQNENV come from the germline V gene. This CDR3 contains 15 residues. The V segment lost 1 base and the J segment 8 bases; nucleotides outside the gene matches: 9. Every bit of the isolated RNA underwent reverse transcription, so sequencing read expressed TCRB transcripts. Naive, central memory and regulatory T cell samples yielded some 3.9 million reads on average. This table comes from immunoSEQ multiplex PCR, and its TCRdb copy is limited to in-frame clones, with some not included. The profile shows around 160,000 clones, roughly 60% of them singletons. There are a few counts of this clone. The antigen remains undetermined. Study results and limitations: Within the patient group, naive, central memory and Treg TCRB repertoires appeared more similar to each other than within healthy donors. When Type 1 diabetes patients were examined, their TCRB CDR3s proved moderately but significantly shorter in all four CD4+ subsets.

Sequenced sample: naive CD4+ T cells from blood. The V call is TRBV16, the J call TRBJ1-2, with 8 bases identical to TRBD1. The clonotype was recovered from a man aged 25-40 years with type 1 diabetes. CDR3 in DNA: TGTGCCAGCAGCCAATGGCAGGGGGCGCGGGAAGGCTACACCTTC. Its translation is CASSQWQGAREGYTF.